Reported below is one T cell receptor beta chain. Its antigen is still unknown. This sample was taken from a study of beta chain features in type 1 diabetes. General study points: Among patients with Type 1 diabetes, TCRB CDR3s were moderately but significantly shorter in every one of the four CD4+ subsets.

Losses at the gene ends were 8 bases for V and 9 bases for J; bases not matched to a gene: 10. Germline assignment: CDR1 LNHDA and CDR2 SQIVND (reference sequence). The CDR3 extends over 14 amino acids. What was sequenced were expressed TCRB transcripts, since all of the isolated RNA had been reverse transcribed. Average reads for naive, central memory and regulatory T cell samples were 3.5 million to 4.5 million. Libraries were prepared by immunoSEQ multiplex PCR; TCRdb keeps only in-frame clonotypes and omits some of them. Altogether approximately 360,000 clones are present, 10% to 15% being singletons, with the ten largest covering 0.008% to 0.011%.

The chain joins TRBV19 to TRBJ1-6; 7 bases line up with TRBD1. Sequencing used naive CD4+ T cells from blood. The source is a woman aged 18-35 years with type 1 diabetes. As DNA, the CDR3 is TGTGCCAGTCAGGAACAGGGGTTAATTTCACCCCTCCACTTT. Translation: CASQEQGLISPLHF. Variable domain in full (rest from reference TRBV19 and TRBJ1-6): DGGITQSPKYLFRKEGQNVTLSCEQNLNHDAMYWYRQDPGQGLRLIYYSQIVNDFQKGDIAEGYSVSREKKESFPLTVTSAQKNPTAFYLCASQEQGLISPLHFGNGTRLTVT.